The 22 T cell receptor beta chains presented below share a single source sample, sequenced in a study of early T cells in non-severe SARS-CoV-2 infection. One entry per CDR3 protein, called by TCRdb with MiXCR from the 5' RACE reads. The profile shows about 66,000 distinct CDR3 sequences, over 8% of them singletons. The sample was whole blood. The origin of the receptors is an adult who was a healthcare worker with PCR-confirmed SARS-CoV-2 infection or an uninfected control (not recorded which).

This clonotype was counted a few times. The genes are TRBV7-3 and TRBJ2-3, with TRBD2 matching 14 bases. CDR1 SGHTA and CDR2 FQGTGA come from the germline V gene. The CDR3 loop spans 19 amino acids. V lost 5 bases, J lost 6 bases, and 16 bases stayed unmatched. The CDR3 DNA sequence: TGTGCCAGCAGCCCCGGCAGACTAGCGGGAGGGCCCGTTTATGATACGCAGTATTTT. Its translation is CASSPGRLAGGPVYDTQYF.

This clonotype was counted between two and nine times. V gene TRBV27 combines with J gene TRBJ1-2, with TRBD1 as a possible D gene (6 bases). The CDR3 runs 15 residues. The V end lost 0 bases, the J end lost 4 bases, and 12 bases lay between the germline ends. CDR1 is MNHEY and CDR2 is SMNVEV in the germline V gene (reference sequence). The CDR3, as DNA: TGTGCCAGCAGTTTATCCCTCCAGGGGATCTATGGCTACACCTTC. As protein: CASSLSLQGIYGYTF.

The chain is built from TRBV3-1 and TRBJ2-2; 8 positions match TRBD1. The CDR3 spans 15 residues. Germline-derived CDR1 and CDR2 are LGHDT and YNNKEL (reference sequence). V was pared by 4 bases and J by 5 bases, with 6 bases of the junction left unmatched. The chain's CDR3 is CASSPLWTGTGELFF. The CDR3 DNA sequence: TGTGCCAGCAGCCCCTTATGGACAGGGACCGGGGAGCTGTTTTTT.

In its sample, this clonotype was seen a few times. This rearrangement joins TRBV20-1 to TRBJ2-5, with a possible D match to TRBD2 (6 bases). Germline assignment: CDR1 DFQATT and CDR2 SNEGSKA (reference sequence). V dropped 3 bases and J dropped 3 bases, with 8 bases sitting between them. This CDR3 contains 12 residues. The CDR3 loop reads CSARRGEETQYF. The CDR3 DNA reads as TGCAGTGCTAGGCGGGGAGAAGAGACCCAGTACTTC.

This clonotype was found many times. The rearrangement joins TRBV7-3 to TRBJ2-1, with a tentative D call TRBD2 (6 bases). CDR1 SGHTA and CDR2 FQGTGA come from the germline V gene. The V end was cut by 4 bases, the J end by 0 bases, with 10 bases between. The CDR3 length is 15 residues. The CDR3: CASSSRGSSYNEQFF. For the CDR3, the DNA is TGTGCCAGCAGCTCCCGGGGGAGCTCCTACAATGAGCAGTTCTTC.

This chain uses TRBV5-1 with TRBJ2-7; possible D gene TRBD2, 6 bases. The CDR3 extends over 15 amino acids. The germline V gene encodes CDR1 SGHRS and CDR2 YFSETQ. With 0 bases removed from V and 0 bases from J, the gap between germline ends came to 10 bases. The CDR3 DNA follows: TGCGCCAGCAGCTTGGGACGGGAGATCTCCTACGAGCAGTACTTC. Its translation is CASSLGREISYEQYF.

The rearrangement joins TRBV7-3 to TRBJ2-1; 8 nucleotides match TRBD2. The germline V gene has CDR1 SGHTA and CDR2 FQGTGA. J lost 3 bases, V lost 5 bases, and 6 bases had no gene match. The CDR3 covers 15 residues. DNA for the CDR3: TGTGCCAGCAGCCGTGAGGCGGGAGGCTACAATGAGCAGTTCTTC. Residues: CASSREAGGYNEQFF. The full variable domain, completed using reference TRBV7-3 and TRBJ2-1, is GAGVSQTPSNKVTEKGKYVELRCDPISGHTALYWYRQSLGQGPEFLIYFQGTGAADDSGLPNDRFFAVRPEGSVSTLKIQRTERGDSAVYLCASSREAGGYNEQFFGPGTRLTVL.

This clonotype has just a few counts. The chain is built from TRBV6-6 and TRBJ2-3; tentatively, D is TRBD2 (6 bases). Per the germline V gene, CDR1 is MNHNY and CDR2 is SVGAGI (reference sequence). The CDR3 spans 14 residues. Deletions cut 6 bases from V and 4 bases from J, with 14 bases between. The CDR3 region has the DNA TGTGCCAGCAGGAGAGGCGGGATGGCAGATACGCAGTATTTT. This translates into CASRRGGMADTQYF.

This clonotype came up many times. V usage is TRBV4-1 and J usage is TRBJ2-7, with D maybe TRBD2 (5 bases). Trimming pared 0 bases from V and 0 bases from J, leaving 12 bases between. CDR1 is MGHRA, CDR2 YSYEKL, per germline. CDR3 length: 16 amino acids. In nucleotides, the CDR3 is TGCGCCAGCAGCCAAGATCTGGGCGGGTTCTCCTACGAGCAGTACTTC. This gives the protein CASSQDLGGFSYEQYF.

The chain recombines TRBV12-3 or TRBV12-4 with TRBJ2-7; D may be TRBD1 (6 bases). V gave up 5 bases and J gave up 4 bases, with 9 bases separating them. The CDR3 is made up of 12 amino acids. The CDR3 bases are TGTGCCAGCAGTCAACAGGGTTACGAGCAGTACTTC. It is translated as CASSQQGYEQYF.

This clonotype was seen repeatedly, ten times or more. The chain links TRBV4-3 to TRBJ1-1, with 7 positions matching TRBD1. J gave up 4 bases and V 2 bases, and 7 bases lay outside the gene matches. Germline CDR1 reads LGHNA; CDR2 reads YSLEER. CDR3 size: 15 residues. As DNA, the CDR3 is TGCGCCAGCAGCCAAAACCTACAGGGGAGCACTGAAGCTTTCTTT. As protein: CASSQNLQGSTEAFF.

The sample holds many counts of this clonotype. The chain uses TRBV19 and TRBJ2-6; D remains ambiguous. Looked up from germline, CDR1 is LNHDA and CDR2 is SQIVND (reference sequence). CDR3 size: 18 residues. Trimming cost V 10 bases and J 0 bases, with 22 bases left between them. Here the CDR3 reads CATLPTRPPISGANVLTF. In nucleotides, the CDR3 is TGTGCCACCCTCCCGACCAGACCTCCTATCTCTGGGGCCAACGTCCTGACTTTC.

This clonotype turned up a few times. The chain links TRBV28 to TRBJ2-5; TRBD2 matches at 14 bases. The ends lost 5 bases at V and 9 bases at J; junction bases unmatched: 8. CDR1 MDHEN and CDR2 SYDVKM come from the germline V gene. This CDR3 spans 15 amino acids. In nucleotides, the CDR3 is TGTGCCAGCAGTGCCGGGACTAGCGGGAGCCTAGCCCAGTACTTC. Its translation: CASSAGTSGSLAQYF.

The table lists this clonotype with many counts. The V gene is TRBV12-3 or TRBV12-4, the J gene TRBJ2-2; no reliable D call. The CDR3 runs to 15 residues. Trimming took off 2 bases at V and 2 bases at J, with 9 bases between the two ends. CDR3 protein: CASSLRAVNTGELFF. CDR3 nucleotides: TGTGCCAGCAGTTTAAGGGCTGTAAACACCGGGGAGCTGTTTTTT.

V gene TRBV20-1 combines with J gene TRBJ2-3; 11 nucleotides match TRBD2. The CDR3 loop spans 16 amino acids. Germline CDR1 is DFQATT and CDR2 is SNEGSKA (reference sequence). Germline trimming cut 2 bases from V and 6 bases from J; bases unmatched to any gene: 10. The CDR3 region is CSARSPGSGRADTQYF. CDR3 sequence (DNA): TGCAGTGCTAGATCCCCGGGTAGCGGGAGGGCGGATACGCAGTATTTT.

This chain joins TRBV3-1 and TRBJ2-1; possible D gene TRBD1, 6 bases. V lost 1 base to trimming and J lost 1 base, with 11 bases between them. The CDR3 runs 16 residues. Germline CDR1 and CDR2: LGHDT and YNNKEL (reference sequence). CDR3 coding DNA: TGTGCCAGCAGCCAAGCCACGAGGGGGTCCTACAATGAGCAGTTCTTC. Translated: CASSQATRGSYNEQFF.

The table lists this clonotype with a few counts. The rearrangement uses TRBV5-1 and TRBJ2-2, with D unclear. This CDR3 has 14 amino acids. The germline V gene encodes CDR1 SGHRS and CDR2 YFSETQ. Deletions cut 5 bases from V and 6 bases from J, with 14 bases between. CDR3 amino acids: CASSMQMGPGELFF. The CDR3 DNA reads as TGCGCCAGCAGTATGCAGATGGGCCCCGGGGAGCTGTTTTTT.

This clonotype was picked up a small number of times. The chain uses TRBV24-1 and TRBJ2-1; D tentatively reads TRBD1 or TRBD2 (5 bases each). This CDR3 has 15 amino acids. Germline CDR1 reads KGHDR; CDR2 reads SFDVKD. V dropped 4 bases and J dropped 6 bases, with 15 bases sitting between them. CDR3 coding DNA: TGTGCCACCAGTGAGAGAAAGGGACCGATCAATGAGCAGTTCTTC. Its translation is CATSERKGPINEQFF.

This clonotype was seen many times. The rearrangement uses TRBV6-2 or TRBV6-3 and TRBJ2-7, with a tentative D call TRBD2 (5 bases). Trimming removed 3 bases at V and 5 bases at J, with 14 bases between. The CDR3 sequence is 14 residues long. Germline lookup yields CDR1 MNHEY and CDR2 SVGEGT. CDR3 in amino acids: CASSYTRGEDEQYF. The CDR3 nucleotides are TGTGCCAGCAGTTATACTCGGGGAGAGGACGAGCAGTACTTC.

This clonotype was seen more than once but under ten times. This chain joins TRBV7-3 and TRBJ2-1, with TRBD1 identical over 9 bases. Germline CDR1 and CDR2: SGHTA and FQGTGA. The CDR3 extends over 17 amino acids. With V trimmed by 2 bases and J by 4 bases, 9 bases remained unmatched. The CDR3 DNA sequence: TGTGCCAGCAGCTTAGTTCCGGGACAGGGTATTTACAATGAGCAGTTCTTC. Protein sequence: CASSLVPGQGIYNEQFF.

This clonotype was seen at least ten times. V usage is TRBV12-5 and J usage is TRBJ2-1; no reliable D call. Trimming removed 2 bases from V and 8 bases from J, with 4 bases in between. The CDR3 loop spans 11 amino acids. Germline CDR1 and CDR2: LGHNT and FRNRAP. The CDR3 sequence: CASGLQDEQFF. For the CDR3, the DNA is TGTGCTAGTGGTTTGCAGGATGAGCAGTTCTTC.

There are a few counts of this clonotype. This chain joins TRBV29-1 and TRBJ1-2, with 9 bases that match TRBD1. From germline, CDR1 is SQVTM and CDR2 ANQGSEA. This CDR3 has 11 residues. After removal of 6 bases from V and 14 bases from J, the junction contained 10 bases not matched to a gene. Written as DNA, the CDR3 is TGCAGCGTGAACCCGGGACAGGGAGTAACCTTC. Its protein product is CSVNPGQGVTF.